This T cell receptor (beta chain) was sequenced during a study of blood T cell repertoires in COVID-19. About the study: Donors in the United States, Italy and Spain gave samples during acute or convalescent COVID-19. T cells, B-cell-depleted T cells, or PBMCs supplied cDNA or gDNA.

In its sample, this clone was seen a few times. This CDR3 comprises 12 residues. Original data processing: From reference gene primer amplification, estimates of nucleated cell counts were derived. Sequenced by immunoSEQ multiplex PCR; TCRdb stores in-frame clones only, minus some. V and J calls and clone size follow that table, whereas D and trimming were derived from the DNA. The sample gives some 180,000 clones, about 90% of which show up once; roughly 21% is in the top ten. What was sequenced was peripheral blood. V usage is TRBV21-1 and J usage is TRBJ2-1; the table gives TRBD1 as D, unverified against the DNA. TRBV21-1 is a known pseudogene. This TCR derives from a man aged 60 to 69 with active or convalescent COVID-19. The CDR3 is CASRTGYNEQFF. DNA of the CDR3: TGTGCCAGCAGGACAGGTTACAATGAGCAGTTCTTC.